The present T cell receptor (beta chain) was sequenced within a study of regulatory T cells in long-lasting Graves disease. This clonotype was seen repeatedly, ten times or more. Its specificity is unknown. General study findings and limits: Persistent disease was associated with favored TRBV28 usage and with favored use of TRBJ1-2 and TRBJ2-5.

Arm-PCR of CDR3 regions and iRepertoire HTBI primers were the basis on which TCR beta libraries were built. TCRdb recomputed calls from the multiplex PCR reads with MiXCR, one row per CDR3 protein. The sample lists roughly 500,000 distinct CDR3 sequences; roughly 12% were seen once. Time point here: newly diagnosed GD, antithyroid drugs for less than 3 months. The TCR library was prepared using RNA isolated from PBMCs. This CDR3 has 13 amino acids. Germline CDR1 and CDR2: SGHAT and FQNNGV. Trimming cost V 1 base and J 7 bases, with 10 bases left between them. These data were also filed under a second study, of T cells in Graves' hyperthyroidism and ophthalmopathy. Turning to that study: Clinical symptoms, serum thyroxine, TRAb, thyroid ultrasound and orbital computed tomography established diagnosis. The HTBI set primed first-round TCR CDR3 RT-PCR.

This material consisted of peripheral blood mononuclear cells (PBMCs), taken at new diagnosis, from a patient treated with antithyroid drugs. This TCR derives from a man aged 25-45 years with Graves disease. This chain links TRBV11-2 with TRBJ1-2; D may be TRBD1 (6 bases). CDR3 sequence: CASSLGGGTGYTF. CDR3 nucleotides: TGTGCCAGCAGCTTAGGGGGGGGCACTGGCTACACCTTC. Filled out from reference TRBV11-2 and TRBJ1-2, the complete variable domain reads EAGVAQSPRYKIIEKRQSVAFWCNPISGHATLYWYQQILGQGPKLLIQFQNNGVVDDSQLPKDRFSAERLKGVDSTLKIQPAKLEDSAVYLCASSLGGGTGYTFGSGTRLTVV.